The entry below gives a single T cell receptor beta chain sequence along with its context. No antigen is known for it. A multiplex PCR was run with 60 Vbeta primers and 13 Jbeta primers. The method was immunoSEQ multiplex PCR; TCRdb's version includes in-frame clones alone and lacks a portion of them. The sample gives under 90,000 clones, approximately 70% of which show up once; more than 8% is in the top ten. The CDR3 consists of 15 residues. Trimming shortened V by 7 bases and J by 2 bases, and 15 bases separated the two germline ends. CDR1 ENHRY and CDR2 SYGVKD come from the germline V gene. This sample is drawn from a study of cytomegalovirus exposure and HLA in healthy donors. Study results and limitations: Being productive about 87% or about 30% of the time was typical of most TCR beta V segments in an earlier analysis. For TCR beta chains, V- and J-gene trimming was later linked to a missense DCLRE1C variant. Other equally common chains were less clonally expanded than HLA-associated TCR beta chains, a later analysis showed.

The chain couples TRBV10-3 to TRBJ1-5, with D tentatively TRBD1 (6 bases). Sequencing input: PBMCs. This sequence originates from a woman aged 50 to 60 in good health and CMV-seropositive. CDR3: CAIMPDSMGNQPQHF. CDR3 coding DNA: TGTGCCATCATGCCGGACAGTATGGGCAATCAGCCCCAGCATTTT.